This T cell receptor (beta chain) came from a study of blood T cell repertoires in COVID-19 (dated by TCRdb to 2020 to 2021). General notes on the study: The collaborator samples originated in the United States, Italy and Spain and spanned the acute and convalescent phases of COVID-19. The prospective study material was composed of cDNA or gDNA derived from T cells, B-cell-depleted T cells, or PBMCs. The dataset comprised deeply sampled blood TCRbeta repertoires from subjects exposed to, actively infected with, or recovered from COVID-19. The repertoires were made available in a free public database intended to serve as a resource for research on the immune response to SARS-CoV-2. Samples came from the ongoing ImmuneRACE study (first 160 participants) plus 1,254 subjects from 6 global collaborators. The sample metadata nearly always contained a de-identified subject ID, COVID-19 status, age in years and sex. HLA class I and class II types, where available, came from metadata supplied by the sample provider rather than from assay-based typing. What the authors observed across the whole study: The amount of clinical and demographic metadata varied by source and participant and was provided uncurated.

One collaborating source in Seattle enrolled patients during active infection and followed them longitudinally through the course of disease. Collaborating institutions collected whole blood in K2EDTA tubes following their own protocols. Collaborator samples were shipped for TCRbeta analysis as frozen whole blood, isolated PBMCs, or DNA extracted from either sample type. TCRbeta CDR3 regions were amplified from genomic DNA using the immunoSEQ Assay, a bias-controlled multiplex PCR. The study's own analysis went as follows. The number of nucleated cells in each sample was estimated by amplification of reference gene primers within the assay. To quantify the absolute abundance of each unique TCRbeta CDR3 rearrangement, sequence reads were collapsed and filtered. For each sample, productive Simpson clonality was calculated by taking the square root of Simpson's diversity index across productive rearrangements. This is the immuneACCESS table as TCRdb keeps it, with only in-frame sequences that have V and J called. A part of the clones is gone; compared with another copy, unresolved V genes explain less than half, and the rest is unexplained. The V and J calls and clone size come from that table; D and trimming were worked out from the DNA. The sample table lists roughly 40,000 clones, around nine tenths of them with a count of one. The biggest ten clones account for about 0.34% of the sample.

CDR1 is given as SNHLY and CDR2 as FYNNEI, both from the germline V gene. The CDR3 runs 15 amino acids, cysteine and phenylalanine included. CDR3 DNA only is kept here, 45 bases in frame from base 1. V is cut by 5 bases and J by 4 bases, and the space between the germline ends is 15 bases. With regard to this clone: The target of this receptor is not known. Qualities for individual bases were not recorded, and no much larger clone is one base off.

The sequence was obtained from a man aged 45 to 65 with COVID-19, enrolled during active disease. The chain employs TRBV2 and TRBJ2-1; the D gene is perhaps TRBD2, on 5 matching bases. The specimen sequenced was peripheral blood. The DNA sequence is TGTGCCAGCAGTAAACTAGAGTTTGTTTACAATGAGCAGTTCTTC. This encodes CASSKLEFVYNEQFF.